The rows below give T cell receptor beta chains drawn from one sample of a study of blood T cell repertoires in COVID-19. Libraries were prepared by immunoSEQ multiplex PCR; TCRdb keeps only in-frame clonotypes and omits some of them. The sample holds about 440,000 clones, approximately 89% seen once. The sample was peripheral blood. Every receptor here comes from a woman between 50 and 59 years old with COVID-19, enrolled during active disease. Each CDR3 is given with its conserved first and last residue. The D gene is left open where the match is weak. Rows give clone size only sometimes, using once, few, many, or a class for an expanded clone.

- | TRBD2 | TRBJ2-1 | TRBV6-2/TRBV6-3 | TGTGCCAGCAGTGTTAGCGGGGGGGCCTACAATGAGCAGTTCTTC | CASSVSGGAYNEQFF
- | - | TRBJ2-1 | TRBV24-1 | TGTGCCACCAGTGACTCACAGGGAACCTCCTACAATGAGCAGTTCTTC | CATSDSQGTSYNEQFF
- | - | TRBJ1-1 | TRBV7-2 | TGTGCCAGCAGCAGAGGCATGAACACTGAAGCTTTCTTT | CASSRGMNTEAFF
- | - | TRBJ1-1 | TRBV12-2 | TGTGCAAGTCGCTCCCATGGGGGACTCATGAACACTGAAGCTTTCTTT | CASRSHGGLMNTEAFF
- | - | TRBJ1-1 | TRBV10-1 | TGCGCCAGCAGTGAGTCGACCGGAGGCATGAACACTGAAGCTTTCTTT | CASSESTGGMNTEAFF
- | - | TRBJ1-1 | TRBV24-1 | TGTGCCACCGAGGGCCCCCTAGGAGGAAACACTGAAGCTTTCTTT | CATEGPLGGNTEAFF
- | TRBD1 | TRBJ2-3 | TRBV9 | TGTGCCAGCAACAGGGGGGCCGGCACAGATACGCAGTATTTT | CASNRGAGTDTQYF
- | TRBD2 | TRBJ2-5 | TRBV7-2 | TGTGCCAGCAGCTCCCGACTAGCGGGGGGGCATGAGACCCAGTACTTC | CASSSRLAGGHETQYF
- | - | TRBJ2-5 | TRBV7-9 | TGTGCCAGCAGCTCAGATACCGAGACCCAGTACTTC | CASSSDTETQYF
- | - | TRBJ2-7 | TRBV6-1 | TGTGCCAGCAGTGAAGGATCCGAGTACGAGCAGTACTTC | CASSEGSEYEQYF
- | - | TRBJ1-4 | TRBV6-1 | TGTGCCAGCAGTGAAGGGAGGCAGAATGAAAAACTGTTTTTT | CASSEGRQNEKLFF
- | - | TRBJ1-5 | TRBV5-6 | TGTGCCAGCAGTTCACGGACTGGGATTAGCAATCAGCCCCAGCATTTT | CASSSRTGISNQPQHF
- | - | TRBJ2-3 | TRBV5-1 | TGCGCCAGCAGCTCCGGACAGTCTAGCACAGATACGCAGTATTTT | CASSSGQSSTDTQYF
once | - | TRBJ2-5 | TRBV5-1 | TGCGCCAGCAGCACAGGGCAGGGAAACCAAGAGACCCAGTACTTC | CASSTGQGNQETQYF
- | TRBD1 | TRBJ1-1 | TRBV6-6 | TGTGCCAGCAGCCGGACAGGGAACACTGAAGCTTTCTTT | CASSRTGNTEAFF
- | TRBD1 | TRBJ2-7 | TRBV7-9 | TGTGCCAGCAGCAAGGGACAGGGTTTGAACGAGCAGTACTTC | CASSKGQGLNEQYF
- | TRBD1 | TRBJ1-3 | TRBV6-2/TRBV6-3 | TGTGCCAGCAGCAACAGGGGGCCTGGAAACACCATATATTTT | CASSNRGPGNTIYF
once | TRBD2 | TRBJ2-3 | TRBV10-2 | TGCGCCAGCAGTGAGCCTAGCGGGGGTTCAGATACGCAGTATTTT | CASSEPSGGSDTQYF
- | TRBD1 | TRBJ1-1 | TRBV10-3 | TGTGCCATCAGTGAGGGACAGGGAGGCGGGAACACTGAAGCTTTCTTT | CAISEGQGGGNTEAFF
- | - | TRBJ2-3 | TRBV15 | TGTGCCACCAGCAGCCAGGGAGGGGGGACAGATACGCAGTATTTT | CATSSQGGGTDTQYF
- | - | TRBJ1-6 | TRBV5-1 | TGCGCCAGCAGTTCCCTGGGCCCTGCAGATTCACCCCTCCACTTT | CASSSLGPADSPLHF
- | - | TRBJ2-1 | TRBV3-1/TRBV3-2 | TGTGCCAGCAGCCAAGATCGAGAATTATTGCAGTTCTTC | CASSQDRELLQFF
- | - | TRBJ2-3 | TRBV21-1 | TGTGCCAGCAGCAAAGCCCCTTCTTCGACAGGGCACACAGATACGCAGTATTTT | CASSKAPSSTGHTDTQYF
- | - | TRBJ2-1 | TRBV2 | TGTGCCAGCAGTGGAGGTTGGGTGGATGAGCAGTTCTTC | CASSGGWVDEQFF
- | - | TRBJ1-2 | TRBV28 | - | CASILGGAPPGGYTF
- | - | TRBJ1-1 | TRBV9 | TGTGCCAGCAGCGTAGCTACGGGGGTCGGGGCCGGAGCTTTCTTT | CASSVATGVGAGAFF
- | - | TRBJ2-5 | TRBV6-1 | TGTGCCAGCAGTGAATGGGCACGACAAGAGACCCAGTACTTC | CASSEWARQETQYF
- | TRBD2 | TRBJ2-5 | TRBV6-1 | TGTGCCAGCAGTGCCAGGCGTAGCGGGGGGGTCGATAAGAAGACCCAGTACTTC | CASSARRSGGVDKKTQYF
- | - | TRBJ2-1 | TRBV5-4 | TGTGCCAGCAGCTTAGATTACACTGAGCAGTTCTTC | CASSLDYTEQFF
- | TRBD1 | TRBJ1-2 | TRBV30 | TGTGCCTGGGAACAGGGGAACTATGGCTACACCTTC | CAWEQGNYGYTF
once | - | TRBJ1-4 | TRBV27 | TGTGCCAGCAGTTGGAGGACCGCAACTAATGAAAAACTGTTTTTT | CASSWRTATNEKLFF
once | TRBD1 | TRBJ1-2 | TRBV2 | TGTGCCAGCAGCCCGGACAGGGACTATGGCTACACCTTC | CASSPDRDYGYTF
- | - | TRBJ1-1 | TRBV18 | TGTGCCAGCTCGGCCGGGGGGTTAATGAACACTGAAGCTTTCTTT | CASSAGGLMNTEAFF
- | TRBD1 | TRBJ1-1 | TRBV9 | TGTGCCAGCAGCGGGACAGGGGGCGCGTTCACTGAAGCTTTCTTT | CASSGTGGAFTEAFF
- | TRBD1 | TRBJ1-4 | TRBV19 | TGTGCCAGTAGTCCGGGACAGGGCTATGAAAAACTGTTTTTT | CASSPGQGYEKLFF
- | - | TRBJ2-1 | TRBV20-1 | TGCAGTGCTTTCGACAATGAGCAGTTCTTC | CSAFDNEQFF
once | - | TRBJ1-1 | TRBV7-8 | TGTGCCAGCAGCTTCGTTACAGGGGAAGCTTTCTTT | CASSFVTGEAFF
- | TRBD1 | TRBJ2-2 | TRBV25-1 | TGTGCCAGCAACCGGGCAGGGGGCACCGGGGAGCTGTTTTTT | CASNRAGGTGELFF
- | - | TRBJ1-2 | TRBV19 | TGTGCCAGTACCCCAGGGGTGGGCTATGGCTACACCTTC | CASTPGVGYGYTF
few | TRBD1 | TRBJ1-1 | TRBV6-5 | TGTGCCAGCAGGGGAGACGGGACAGGGAACACTGAAGCTTTCTTT | CASRGDGTGNTEAFF
- | - | TRBJ2-7 | TRBV2 | TGTGCCAGCAGTCGAGAGGGGGGGAGTATCTACGAGCAGTACTTC | CASSREGGSIYEQYF
once | - | TRBJ1-5 | TRBV19 | TGTGCCAGTAGTATATCCAGGGAGGGTCAGCCCCAGCATTTT | CASSISREGQPQHF
- | TRBD1 | TRBJ2-5 | TRBV5-1 | TGCGCCAGCAGCTCCCCCGGGACAGGGTTTAGGGAGACCCAGTACTTC | CASSSPGTGFRETQYF
- | TRBD1 | TRBJ1-2 | TRBV12-3/TRBV12-4 | TGTGCCAGCAAACCCAGGACAGGGGGTGGCTACACCTTC | CASKPRTGGGYTF
- | - | TRBJ1-3 | TRBV6-6 | TGTGCCAGCAGGTCCCCAGGGTTCGGTGGAAACACCATATATTTT | CASRSPGFGGNTIYF
- | TRBD1 | TRBJ2-3 | TRBV5-1 | TGCGCCAGCAGCTACGGGGGGACAGGGTCAATAGATACGCAGTATTTT | CASSYGGTGSIDTQYF
- | - | TRBJ2-3 | TRBV14 | TGTGCCAGCAGCCGCGCCGCAGATACGCAGTATTTT | CASSRAADTQYF
once | TRBD1 | TRBJ1-2 | TRBV6-5 | TGTGCCAGCAGTTACGGTAGACAGGGTCGAGGGTATGGCTACACCTTC | CASSYGRQGRGYGYTF
- | - | TRBJ2-2 | TRBV30 | TGTGCCTGGAGTACATTCACCGGGGAGCTGTTTTTT | CAWSTFTGELFF
- | - | TRBJ2-1 | TRBV10-1 | TGCGCCAGCAGTGAACACAGGAGCTCCTACAATGAGCAGTTCTTC | CASSEHRSSYNEQFF
- | TRBD2 | TRBJ2-1 | TRBV9 | TGTGCCAGCAGCTCAAGCGGGGGGACTTACAATGAGCAGTTCTTC | CASSSSGGTYNEQFF
- | - | TRBJ2-2 | TRBV6-5 | TGTGCCAGCACCCACAGGAGGGGTACCGGGGAGCTGTTTTTT | CASTHRRGTGELFF
- | TRBD1 | TRBJ1-2 | TRBV15 | TGTGCCACCAGCAGGGGTGGACAGGTGCGCGGCTACACCTTC | CATSRGGQVRGYTF
once | TRBD1 | TRBJ1-6 | TRBV4-1 | TGCGCCAGCAGCCAAGGTACAGGGGCGAGCTCCTATAATTCACCCCTCCACTTT | CASSQGTGASSYNSPLHF